This entry features one TCR beta chain sequence. The target antigen is unknown. The analysis combined second doses at about 4 or about 12 weeks. This sample was included in a study of T cell responses to AZD1222 COVID-19 vaccine. Study observations and caveats: Nearly half of spike-specific TCRs reportedly target unmutated variant regions. Distributed over spike, vaccine-associated CD4 TCRs predominated at 160-218 and 743-854. Two doses of AZD1222 preceded a rise in Spike-specific TCR breadth and depth.

V dropped 3 bases and J dropped 9 bases, with 17 bases sitting between them. Germline lookup yields CDR1 LGHDT and CDR2 YNNKEL (reference sequence). This CDR3 contains 14 residues. Sequenced by immunoSEQ multiplex PCR; TCRdb stores in-frame clones only, minus some. The data contain some 120,000 clones, roughly 88% of them singletons. This specimen was peripheral blood, taken 28 days after the second AZD1222 dose. The chain combines TRBV3-1 (or the pseudogene TRBV3-2) with TRBJ2-5; the D call may be TRBD1 or TRBD2 (6 bases each). The sequence was collected from an adult who received the AZD1222 COVID-19 vaccine. As DNA, the CDR3 is TGTGCCAGCAGCCATGTCCCGGGGGCGGGGCCCCAGTACTTC. It yields the protein CASSHVPGAGPQYF.